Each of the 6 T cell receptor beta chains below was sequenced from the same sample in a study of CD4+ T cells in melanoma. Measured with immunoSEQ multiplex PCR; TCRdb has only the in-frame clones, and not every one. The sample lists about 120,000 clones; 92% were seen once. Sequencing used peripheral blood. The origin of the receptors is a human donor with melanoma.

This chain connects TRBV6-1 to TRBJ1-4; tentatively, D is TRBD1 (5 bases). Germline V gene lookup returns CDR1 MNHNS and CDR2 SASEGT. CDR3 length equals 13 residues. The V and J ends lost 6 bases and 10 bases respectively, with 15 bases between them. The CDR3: CASRMGEGGKLFF. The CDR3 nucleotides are TGTGCCAGCAGGATGGGGGAGGGCGGAAAACTGTTTTTT.

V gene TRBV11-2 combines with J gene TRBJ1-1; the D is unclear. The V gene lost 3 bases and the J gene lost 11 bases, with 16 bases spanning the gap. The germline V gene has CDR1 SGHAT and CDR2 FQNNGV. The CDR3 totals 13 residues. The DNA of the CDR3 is TGTGCCAGCAGCTTCGGGGATTCCAGTGGGGCTTTCTTT. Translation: CASSFGDSSGAFF.

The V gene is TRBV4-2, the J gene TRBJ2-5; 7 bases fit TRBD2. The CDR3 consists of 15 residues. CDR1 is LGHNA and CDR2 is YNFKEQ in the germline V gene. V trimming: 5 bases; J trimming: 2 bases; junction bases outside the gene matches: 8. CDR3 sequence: CASSLQRDPQETQYF. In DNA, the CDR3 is TGTGCCAGCAGCTTACAGCGGGACCCTCAAGAGACCCAGTACTTC.

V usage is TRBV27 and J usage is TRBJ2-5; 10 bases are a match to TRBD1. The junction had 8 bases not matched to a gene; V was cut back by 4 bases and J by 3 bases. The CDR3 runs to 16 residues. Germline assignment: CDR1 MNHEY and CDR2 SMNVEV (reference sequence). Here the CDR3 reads CASSSPYGTGEETQYF. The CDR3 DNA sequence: TGTGCCAGCAGTTCGCCATACGGGACAGGGGAAGAGACCCAGTACTTC.

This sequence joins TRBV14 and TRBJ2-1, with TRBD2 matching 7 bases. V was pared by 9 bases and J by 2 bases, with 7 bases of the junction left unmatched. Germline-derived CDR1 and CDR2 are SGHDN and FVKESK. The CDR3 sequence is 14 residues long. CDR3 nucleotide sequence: TGTGCCAGTATGCGGGGGACCCCCTACAATGAGCAGTTCTTC. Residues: CASMRGTPYNEQFF.

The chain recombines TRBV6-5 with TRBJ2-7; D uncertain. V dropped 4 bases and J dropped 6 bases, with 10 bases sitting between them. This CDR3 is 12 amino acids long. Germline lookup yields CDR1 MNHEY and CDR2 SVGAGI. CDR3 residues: CASSLAGREQYF. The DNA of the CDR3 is TGTGCCAGCAGTTTAGCCGGGCGCGAGCAGTACTTC.